A selection of T cell receptor beta chains follows, all from one sample in a study of blood T cell repertoires in COVID-19. Produced via immunoSEQ multiplex PCR; TCRdb's table is partial and in-frame only. The sample includes 190,000 or so clones, 85% to 90% of them seen just once. Sample: peripheral blood. The receptors come from a man aged 60-69 years who had recovered from COVID-19. The CDR3 runs from the conserved cysteine through the conserved F or W. A D gene is named only where the DNA matches it firmly. Clone size appears in some rows only: once, few, many, or a class for an expanded clone.

V	size	J	D	CDR3	DNA
TRBV28	.	TRBJ2-4	.	CASSGYLDSGAKNIQYF	TGTGCCAGCAGTGGATACCTCGACAGTGGAGCCAAAAACATTCAGTACTTC
TRBV30	.	TRBJ1-6	.	CAWSGGGGDSPLHF	TGTGCCTGGAGTGGGGGGGGAGGTGATTCACCCCTCCACTTT
TRBV9	.	TRBJ1-2	TRBD1	CASSVRPGQVSYTF	TGTGCCAGCAGCGTAAGGCCGGGACAGGTGAGCTACACCTTC
TRBV7-9	.	TRBJ2-7	TRBD2	CASSPSSGRVYEQYF	TGTGCCAGCAGCCCGAGTAGCGGGAGGGTCTACGAGCAGTACTTC
TRBV11-2	few	TRBJ1-6	TRBD1	CASSPDRDRPLHF	TGTGCCAGCAGCCCGGACAGGGATAGACCCCTCCACTTT
TRBV25-1	.	TRBJ2-5	.	CASSEYVGQGKETQYF	TGTGCCAGCAGTGAATATGTGGGGCAGGGGAAAGAGACCCAGTACTTC
TRBV10-3	.	TRBJ2-2	TRBD2	CASRAGLAGPNTGELFF	TGTGCCAGTCGCGCAGGACTAGCGGGACCGAACACCGGGGAGCTGTTTTTT
TRBV27	many	TRBJ1-2	.	CASRPYGGEVGYTF	TGTGCCAGCCGGCCCTATGGGGGGGAAGTAGGCTACACCTTC
TRBV4-3	.	TRBJ1-3	.	CASSQDPAGAGNTIYF	TGCGCCAGCAGCCAAGATCCGGCAGGGGCCGGAAACACCATATATTTT
TRBV4-2	.	TRBJ1-2	TRBD1	CASRASPGQGEGYTF	TGTGCCAGCAGGGCTTCACCGGGACAGGGGGAAGGCTACACCTTC